The present T cell receptor beta chain was sequenced within a study of T-cell memory formation after mild COVID-19 (dated by TCRdb to 2020 to 2022). Describing the broader study: TCR sequence clusters from the two donors were largely donor specific. Longitudinal TCRalpha and TCRbeta repertoire sequencing tracked T-cell clones expanding and contracting after mild COVID-19 in a couple of donors. The cohort comprised two young, previously healthy adult volunteers, one female and one male. Findings and caveats that apply to the study as a whole: The study included only a couple of mild cases, and larger cohorts that include severe cases with pre-infection samples were judged to be necessary. SARS-CoV-2 specificity was not confirmed for the second-wave clones peaking on day 37. Contracting CD4+ clones appeared mostly in the CM and EM memory subsets, whereas CD8+ clones were enriched in EMRA. Some responding clones were detected in pre-infection memory, suggesting pre-existing cross-reactive memory T cells joined the SARS-CoV-2 response. From day 15 to 85, contracting clones showed balanced CD4/CD8 phenotypes, whereas a second wave of clones that expanded from day 15 to 37 leaned towards CD4+.

This clonotype has a handful of counts. Its antigen is still unknown. The record has no base qualities; no much larger clone is one base away. Relative to germline, V is missing 4 bases and J is missing 5 bases, with 10 bases of the junction outside any gene match. From the germline V gene (reference sequence), CDR1 is SGHKS and CDR2 is YYEKEE. The CDR3 spans 15 residues, from the cysteine through the phenylalanine. Only the CDR3 portion is preserved as DNA: 45 bases, with reading frame beginning at the first base. Ficoll-Paque density gradient centrifugation was used to isolate PBMCs. This sample was sequenced with an Illumina NovaSeq 6000. TCRalpha and TCRbeta cDNA libraries were constructed by 5'RACE with constant-segment primers, with sample barcodes and unique molecular identifiers being introduced. Trizol reagent was used to extract RNA from every sample. Libraries were amplified in two PCR steps, with a second sample barcode and Illumina TruSeq adapters added in the second step. Sequencing of the libraries was done on an Illumina NovaSeq, producing 2 x 150 bp paired-end reads. As for how the authors treated the data: Demultiplexing of reads and collapsing into UMI-guided consensus sequences were performed with migec v1.2.7. Using mixcr v2.1.11, UMI consensuses were aligned to TRA and TRB V and J templates and then assembled into clonotypes. A clonotype was counted as expanded or contracted only if both edgeR and NoisET called the change significant, with noise models trained on biological replicates. For edgeR calls, a false discovery rate-adjusted p below 0.01 and a log2 fold-change threshold of 1 were applied. PCA with hierarchical clustering of max-normalized trajectories of the 1000 most abundant clonotypes was used as exploratory dynamics analysis. Separately sequenced CD4+ and CD8+ repertoires were used to assign the CD4 or CD8 phenotype of responding clones. The public reads were reprocessed in TCRdb via fastp at Q25 and MiXCR, keeping in-frame beta chains. CDR3 protein sequences are deduplicated, and each keeps its most common genes and DNA. The V and J calls and clone size come from TCRdb's table, not from the authors' own analysis. The sample yields about 210,000 distinct CDR3 sequences; 27% were counted once. The ten largest clones add up to approximately 10% of the sample.

Sequencing used PBMCs or a T cell subset sorted from them (not recorded which). This chain is built from TRBV5-5 and TRBJ1-2, with TRBD1 matching 8 junction bases. The TCR originated in an adult woman who had mild COVID-19 (a few samples of this study predate the infection). The sample titles of this study are shuffled in the database, so cell type and time point are left out; the donor was told from shared clones. Here is the DNA: TGTGCCAGCAGCGTAATGCCGGGACAGGCGTATGGCTACACCTTC. The encoded protein is CASSVMPGQAYGYTF.